These 28 T cell receptor beta chains originate from one sample sequenced in a study of blood T cells in healthy people across ages (dated by TCRdb to between 2014 and 2017). The library relied on 5' RACE. The sample was run on an Illumina HiSeq 2500. A second PCR of about 6 to 11 cycles was performed with a sample-barcoded 5' primer and a J-beta primer mix. TCRdb applied fastp at Q25 and MiXCR to the public reads, then kept only in-frame beta chains. Rows are combined by CDR3 protein, so each entry shows the most common genes and DNA. The sample includes almost 550,000 distinct CDR3 sequences, with 24% observed a single time. The leading ten clones occupy 8.7% of the sample. In addition, the sample was reused for a study of T cells of mothers and their children.

Sequencing input: blood. The receptors come from a boy between 10 and 17 years old in good health.

V and J are TRBV7-3 and TRBJ2-1; D perhaps matches TRBD2 (6 bases). Germline CDR1 and CDR2: SGHTA and FQGTGA. This CDR3 region has 14 residues. Trimming stripped 3 bases from V and 9 bases from J, with 15 bases between. CDR3 bases: TGTGCCAGCAGCTTGGGGACTTCTCCGTCTGAGCAGTTCTTC. It is translated as CASSLGTSPSEQFF.

J is TRBJ2-2 and V is TRBV20-1; TRBD2 agrees at 8 bases. The CDR3 extends over 14 amino acids. J lost 5 bases, V lost 5 bases, and 7 bases had no gene match. Germline V lookup: CDR1 DFQATT, CDR2 SNEGSKA (reference sequence). CDR3 sequence (DNA): TGCAGTGCTGCCCCGGGGGGGGGAACCGGGGAGCTGTTTTTT. Protein product: CSAAPGGGTGELFF.

Comments on this clonotype: This may be a read error, as it is one base from a much larger clone. The V call is TRBV28, the J call TRBJ2-5; D is undetermined. CDR1 and CDR2 from the germline V gene are MDHEN and SYDVKM. The CDR3 runs 13 residues. Here the CDR3 reads CGSSTPKGETQYF. The CDR3 DNA reads as TGTGGCAGCAGTACTCCCAAAGGGGAGACCCAGTACTTC. Combining the CDR3 with reference TRBV28 and TRBJ2-5 gives the whole variable domain DVKVTQSSRYLVKRTGEKVFLECVQDMDHENMFWYRQDPGLGLRLIYFSYDVKMKEKGDIPEGYSVSREKKERFSLILESASTNQTSMYLCGSSTPKGETQYFGPGTRLLVL.

V gene TRBV27 combines with J gene TRBJ2-5, with a tentative D call TRBD1 (6 bases). The J call is in doubt because the DNA end fits TRBJ2-7 better. Germline CDR1 reads MNHEY; CDR2 reads SMNVEV (reference sequence). CDR3 length: 16 residues. CDR3 protein: CASSSAWTVRAYEQYF. CDR3 DNA: TGTGCCAGCAGTTCCGCTTGGACAGTGAGGGCCTACGAGCAGTACTTC.

V is TRBV7-8 and J is TRBJ2-7; D may be TRBD1 (6 bases). This CDR3 is built from 14 residues. Germline V gene sequence: CDR1 SGHVS, CDR2 FQNEAQ. Trimming left V 6 bases short and J 0 bases short, with 12 bases between. Written as DNA, the CDR3 is TGTGCCAGCAGTCCAACAGGGCACTCCTACGAGCAGTACTTC. It specifies CASSPTGHSYEQYF.

The chain carries TRBV7-3 and TRBJ2-5, with a possible D match to TRBD1 (6 bases). The J call may be faulty, since TRBJ2-1 better matches the DNA end. CDR3 length: 17 residues. Germline CDR1 and CDR2: SGHTA and FQGTGA. This CDR3 is CASSLAGTRDTYNEQFF. CDR3 bases: TGTGCCAGCAGCTTAGCGGGTACCCGGGACACCTACAATGAGCAGTTCTTC.

The V and J genes are TRBV4-1 and TRBJ2-1; 12 bases align to TRBD2. Germline V CDR1 and CDR2: MGHRA, YSYEKL. Trimming took 3 bases from V and 0 from J; bases not matched to a gene: 3. The CDR3 has 17 amino acids. The CDR3, as DNA: TGCGCCAGCAGCCACGGGACTAGCGGGCCCTCCTACAATGAGCAGTTCTTC. It specifies CASSHGTSGPSYNEQFF.

This clonotype showed up just a few times. The V gene is TRBV28, the J gene TRBJ2-7; 9 nucleotides line up with TRBD1. Germline-derived CDR1 and CDR2 are MDHEN and SYDVKM. V shed 4 bases, J shed 5 bases, and the junction held 15 bases outside the gene matches. The length of the CDR3 is 17 residues. The CDR3 reads CASSSIRQGVAIDEQYF. The CDR3 DNA reads as TGTGCCAGCAGTTCAATACGACAGGGGGTCGCGATTGACGAGCAGTACTTC.

This chain connects TRBV27 to TRBJ2-1, with D perhaps TRBD2 (5 bases). V lost 1 base to trimming and J lost 6 bases, with 19 bases between them. Germline CDR1 MNHEY, CDR2 SMNVEV (reference sequence). The CDR3 consists of 17 residues. The CDR3 loop is CASSLFSGIGSANEQFF. The CDR3 DNA reads TGTGCCAGCAGTTTATTCTCGGGGATCGGTTCAGCCAATGAGCAGTTCTTC.

The chain links TRBV16 to TRBJ1-1; unclear D gene. This CDR3 is built from 14 residues. The ends were cut back, 2 bases at V and 3 bases at J, with 10 bases in the middle. CDR1 KGHSY and CDR2 FQNENV come from the germline V gene. CDR3 sequence reads: CASSQGVGHTEAFF. The CDR3 bases are TGTGCCAGCAGCCAAGGGGTCGGCCACACTGAAGCTTTCTTT.

This clonotype was detected only once. The chain links TRBV25-1 to TRBJ1-2, with 8 positions matching TRBD1. The CDR3 extends over 15 amino acids. V was pared by 2 bases and J by 5 bases, with 7 bases of the junction left unmatched. Germline CDR1 reads MGHDK; CDR2 reads SYGVNS. Written as DNA, the CDR3 is TGTGCCAGCAGTGAAGGGGGGACAGGCCATTATGGCTACACCTTC. Encoded protein: CASSEGGTGHYGYTF.

V gene TRBV20-1 combines with J gene TRBJ2-7; 8 bases are shared with TRBD2. Germline CDR1 reads DFQATT; CDR2 reads SNEGSKA (reference sequence). V lost 0 bases to trimming and J lost 3 bases; unmatched junction nucleotides: 4. The CDR3 loop spans 14 amino acids. The chain's CDR3 is CSARDTSGNYEQYF. CDR3 DNA sequence: TGCAGTGCTAGAGATACTAGCGGCAACTACGAGCAGTACTTC.

This chain connects TRBV7-9 to TRBJ2-7; D is tentatively TRBD1 or TRBD2 (6 bases each). This CDR3 contains 15 residues. Germline V gives CDR1 SEHNR, CDR2 FQNEAQ (reference sequence). Trimming shortened V by 5 bases and J by 6 bases, and 20 bases separated the two germline ends. This CDR3 reads CASSTGLLGGGEQYF. The CDR3 DNA sequence: TGTGCCAGCAGCACAGGACTTCTCGGAGGGGGCGAGCAGTACTTC.

The chain has TRBV2 and TRBJ2-3; D ambiguous. Between the trimmed V and J ends, which lost 5 bases and 5 bases, there was a span of 14 bases. The CDR3 is 14 amino acids. Germline CDR1 SNHLY, CDR2 FYNNEI. The CDR3 nucleotides read TGTGCCAGCAGTTTACGACTTGCGCAAGATACGCAGTATTTT. Protein product: CASSLRLAQDTQYF.

The gene calls are TRBV6-6 and TRBJ2-5; TRBD1 matches 9 bases. The closer fit of TRBJ2-1 to the DNA end suggests the J call may be wrong. The CDR3 loop spans 14 amino acids. CDR1 is MNHNY, CDR2 SVGAGI, per germline (reference sequence). CDR3 DNA: TGTGCCAGCTTTGGGACAGGGACATTATGGGAGCAGTTCTTC. It encodes CASFGTGTLWEQFF.

This clonotype was seen more than once but under ten times. This chain joins TRBV6-1 and TRBJ1-4, with D perhaps TRBD1 (6 bases). V lost 6 bases to trimming and J lost 8 bases, with 13 bases between them. Germline CDR1 MNHNS, CDR2 SASEGT. The CDR3 loop spans 13 amino acids. CDR3 loop: CASRQGWEEKLFF. The DNA of the CDR3 is TGTGCCAGCAGGCAGGGGTGGGAAGAAAAACTGTTTTTT.

The V call is TRBV7-2, the J call TRBJ2-5; no firm D call. The length of the CDR3 is 15 residues. Trimming removed 1 base from V and 7 bases from J, with 16 bases in between. Germline-derived CDR1 and CDR2 are SGHTA and FQGNSA. CDR3 sequence reads: CASSLEGTTKGTQYF. CDR3 in DNA: TGTGCCAGCAGCTTAGAAGGAACTACAAAGGGGACCCAGTACTTC.

This clonotype has just a few counts. The V call is TRBV20-1, the J call TRBJ2-1; TRBD2 aligns across 11 bases. The trim removed 6 bases at V and 1 base at J, leaving 14 bases unmatched. This CDR3 region has 18 residues. Per the germline V gene, CDR1 is DFQATT and CDR2 is SNEGSKA (reference sequence). The CDR3 nucleotides are TGCAGTGCACCGACTAGCGGGATTTTAGGCTCGTCCTACAATGAGCAGTTCTTC. It encodes CSAPTSGILGSSYNEQFF.

V is TRBV11-2 and J is TRBJ2-1; D may be TRBD1 or TRBD2 (6 bases each). Deletions cut 5 bases from V and 1 base from J, with 27 bases between. This CDR3 has 20 residues. Germline CDR1 SGHAT, CDR2 FQNNGV. The CDR3 reads CASSTGVQLGTGTSYNEQFF. CDR3 sequence (DNA): TGTGCCAGCAGCACTGGCGTACAACTCGGAACAGGGACTTCCTACAATGAGCAGTTCTTC.

Here the CDR3 DNA reads TGTGCCAGCAATCTGGACGGAATCCTTAATTCACCCCTCCACTTT. Its protein product is CASNLDGILNSPLHF. V usage is TRBV28 and J usage is TRBJ1-6; D is undetermined. The CDR3 runs 15 residues. Germline V gene data show CDR1 as MDHEN and CDR2 as SYDVKM. V was pared by 7 bases and J by 6 bases, with 16 bases between.

This clonotype occurred a few times. The V and J genes are TRBV27 and TRBJ2-7; TRBD2 aligns across 7 bases. V lost 5 bases and J lost 4; bases outside the gene matches: 5. This CDR3 is built from 13 residues. CDR1 MNHEY and CDR2 SMNVEV come from the germline V gene (reference sequence). CDR3 nucleotide sequence: TGTGCCAGCAGTAGCGGGGTATTTTACGAGCAGTACTTC. Its protein product is CASSSGVFYEQYF.

V gene TRBV5-1 combines with J gene TRBJ1-5; tentatively, D is TRBD1 (5 bases). Trimming removed 0 bases from V and 2 bases from J, with 9 bases in between. The CDR3 length is 15 residues. Germline-derived CDR1 and CDR2 are SGHRS and YFSETQ. CDR3 bases: TGCGCCAGCAGCTTGGCAGGGATGGGCAATCAGCCCCAGCATTTT. Its translation: CASSLAGMGNQPQHF.

This clonotype appeared once. The genes are TRBV7-6 and TRBJ2-7; 7 nucleotides align to TRBD2. The germline V gene has CDR1 SGHVS and CDR2 FNYEAQ. The CDR3 consists of 15 residues. Trimming removed 2 bases from V and 3 bases from J; junction bases left unmatched: 7. The CDR3 coding sequence is TGTGCCAGCAGCTTACTGCTAGCGGAGAACTACGAGCAGTACTTC. Translated, it gives CASSLLLAENYEQYF.

There are a few counts of this clonotype. The chain couples TRBV6-6 to TRBJ2-1, with a weak D call TRBD2 (6 bases). There are 13 residues in the CDR3. V gave up 6 bases and J gave up 7 bases, with 13 bases separating them. The germline gives CDR1 MNHNY, CDR2 SVGAGI (reference sequence). DNA for the CDR3: TGTGCCAGCAGGGAAAGACGGGAGAATGAGCAGTTCTTC. This translates into CASRERRENEQFF.

This clonotype has a count of ten or more. The chain employs TRBV29-1 and TRBJ2-6, with unresolved D. Between the trimmed V and J ends, which lost 4 bases and 4 bases, there was a span of 5 bases. This CDR3 contains 12 residues. Germline CDR1 SQVTM, CDR2 ANQGSEA. The CDR3 spells CSVASGANVLTF. CDR3 DNA: TGCAGCGTTGCATCCGGGGCCAACGTCCTGACTTTC.

This clonotype was seen ten or more times. V and J are TRBV5-6 and TRBJ1-1; possibly TRBD1 for D (6 bases). The CDR3 length is 13 residues. The germline V gene encodes CDR1 SGHDT and CDR2 YYEEEE. Deletions cut 5 bases from V and 7 bases from J, with 15 bases between. The CDR3 DNA reads TGTGCCAGCAGTTCCGGGACATCAAGTGAAGCTTTCTTT. This encodes CASSSGTSSEAFF.

This clonotype was counted only a few times. V and J are TRBV28 and TRBJ2-7; maybe TRBD1 (7 bases). Between the trimmed V and J ends, which lost 3 bases and 2 bases, there was a span of 14 bases. The germline CDR1 and CDR2 sequences are MDHEN and SYDVKM. This CDR3 has 15 residues. The CDR3 DNA sequence: TGTGCCAGCAGTTTCCCGCCAGGGGGGACCTACGAGCAGTACTTC. Amino acid sequence: CASSFPPGGTYEQYF.

This clonotype was seen a handful of times. V is TRBV4-3 and J is TRBJ1-2; D unclear. The length of the CDR3 is 14 residues. Germline assignment: CDR1 LGHNA and CDR2 YSLEER. Trimming took 0 bases from V and 2 from J, leaving 7 bases between them. As DNA, the CDR3 is TGCGCCAGCAGCCAAGATCCGGCCAACTATGGCTACACCTTC. It yields the protein CASSQDPANYGYTF.